This TCR beta chain was found in a study of regulatory T cells in long-lasting Graves disease. This clonotype was recorded a few times. Construction of TCR beta libraries relied on iRepertoire HTBI primers and on Arm-PCR targeting CDR3 regions. TCRdb called the multiplex PCR reads again in MiXCR, with one record for every CDR3 protein. The data hold about 610,000 distinct CDR3 sequences, with 15% to 20% observed a single time. After removal of 6 bases from V and 3 bases from J, the junction contained 8 bases not matched to a gene. CDR1 is MNHEY, CDR2 SMNVEV, per germline (reference sequence). The CDR3 consists of 14 residues. Regarding time point: newly diagnosed GD, antithyroid drugs for less than 3 months. Generation of the TCR library employed RNA extracted from PBMCs. The guidelines of the American Thyroid Association were the basis for diagnosing Graves' disease. This sample was also put to use in a study of T cells in Graves' hyperthyroidism and ophthalmopathy. That source adds: The authors deemed Graves' hyperthyroidism stable absent ophthalmopathy progression within 18 months. A set of HTBI primers served as the primers for a first-round RT-PCR of the TCR CDR3.

The chain is built from TRBV27 and TRBJ2-7; TRBD1 matches 7 bases. This TCR derives from a man aged 18 to 30 with Graves disease. The specimen was peripheral blood mononuclear cells (PBMCs), collected at new diagnosis, from a patient treated with antithyroid drugs. Written as DNA, the CDR3 is TGTGCCAGCAGCCGGGGACAGCCAGGCTACGAGCAGTACTTC. Translated, it gives CASSRGQPGYEQYF.